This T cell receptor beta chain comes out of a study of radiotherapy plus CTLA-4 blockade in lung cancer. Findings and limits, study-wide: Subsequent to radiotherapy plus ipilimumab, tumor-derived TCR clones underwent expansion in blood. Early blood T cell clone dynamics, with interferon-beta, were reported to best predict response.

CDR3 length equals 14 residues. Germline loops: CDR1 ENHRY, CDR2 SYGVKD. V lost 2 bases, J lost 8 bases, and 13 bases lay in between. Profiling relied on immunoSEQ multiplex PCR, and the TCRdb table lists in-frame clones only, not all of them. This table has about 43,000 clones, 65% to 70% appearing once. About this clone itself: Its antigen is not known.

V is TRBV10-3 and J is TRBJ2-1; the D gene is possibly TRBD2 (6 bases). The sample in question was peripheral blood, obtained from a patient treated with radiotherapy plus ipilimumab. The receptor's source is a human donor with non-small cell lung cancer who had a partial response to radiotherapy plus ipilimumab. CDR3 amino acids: CAISETSPEDEQFF. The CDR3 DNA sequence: TGTGCCATCAGTGAGACTAGCCCCGAAGATGAGCAGTTCTTC.